A selection of T cell receptor beta chains follows, all from one sample in a study of shared clonotypes between healthy human individuals. Measured with immunoSEQ multiplex PCR; TCRdb has only the in-frame clones, and not every one. The profile shows 1.5 million to 1.9 million clones, 95% to 99% of them singletons. The sequencing sample was made of naive CD4+ T cells sorted from blood. These receptors came from a man aged 30 to 45 in good health. Both conserved end residues are part of each CDR3. The D gene is left open where the match is weak. Rows give clone size only sometimes, using once, few, many, or a class for an expanded clone.

TRBJ2-5 | TRBV13 | NA | NA | CASSLEGRRDPRGTQYF | TGTGCCAGCAGCTTAGAGGGGCGGAGGGACCCGCGGGGGACCCAGTACTTC
TRBJ2-2 | TRBV5-4 | NA | TRBD1 | CASSLWGTAATGELFF | TGTGCCAGCAGCTTATGGGGGACAGCGGCCACCGGGGAGCTGTTTTTT
TRBJ2-3 | TRBV6-5 | NA | TRBD2 | CASSTSGMPPDTQYF | TGTGCCAGCAGCACTAGCGGGATGCCCCCAGATACGCAGTATTTT
TRBJ1-5 | TRBV5-1 | NA | NA | CASSQRGGQPQHF | TGCGCCAGCAGCCAACGAGGGGGTCAGCCCCAGCATTTT
TRBJ2-7 | TRBV28 | NA | NA | CASSLGGSRSYEQYF | TGTGCCAGCAGTTTAGGAGGGTCCCGCTCCTACGAGCAGTACTTC
TRBJ2-7 | TRBV18 | NA | TRBD2 | CASSSSGGAYEQYF | TGTGCCAGCTCAAGCTCGGGAGGGGCCTACGAGCAGTACTTC
TRBJ2-1 | TRBV10-3 | once | TRBD2 | CAISDSGTSGNEQFF | TGTGCCATCAGTGACTCCGGGACTAGCGGCAATGAGCAGTTCTTC
TRBJ2-1 | TRBV19 | NA | TRBD2 | CASTKFQTSGIDEQFF | TGTGCCAGTACCAAATTCCAGACTAGCGGGATCGATGAGCAGTTCTTC
TRBJ1-1 | TRBV5-1 | NA | NA | CASRSSDSHTEAFF | TGCGCCAGCAGATCCTCGGACAGCCATACTGAAGCTTTCTTT
TRBJ1-1 | TRBV15 | once | NA | CATSRDAGITEAFF | TGTGCCACCAGCAGAGATGCAGGGATCACTGAAGCTTTCTTT
TRBJ1-5 | TRBV18 | NA | NA | CASSPYGAYNQPQHF | TGTGCCAGCTCACCGTACGGGGCCTACAATCAGCCCCAGCATTTT
TRBJ2-5 | TRBV5-1 | NA | NA | CASSLEGLETQYF | TGCGCCAGCAGCTTGGAAGGGTTAGAGACCCAGTACTTC
TRBJ2-7 | TRBV5-1 | once | TRBD1 | CASSLTLTGTGGSYEQYF | TGCGCCAGCAGCTTGACCCTAACCGGGACAGGGGGGTCCTACGAGCAGTACTTC
TRBJ1-1 | TRBV7-8 | NA | NA | CASSMLRTMNTEAFF | TGTGCCAGCAGCATGTTACGCACCATGAACACTGAAGCTTTCTTT
TRBJ1-1 | TRBV11-2 | NA | NA | CASSRSTEAFF | TGTGCCAGCAGCCGCAGCACTGAAGCTTTCTTT
TRBJ2-2 | TRBV11-2 | NA | NA | CASSLASGSNTGELFF | TGTGCCAGCAGCTTAGCATCCGGGTCGAACACCGGGGAGCTGTTTTTT
TRBJ1-1 | TRBV29-1 | NA | TRBD1 | CSVENRQGRDTEAFF | TGCAGCGTTGAAAACCGACAGGGGAGAGACACTGAAGCTTTCTTT
TRBJ2-1 | TRBV29-1 | NA | TRBD2 | CSVDSLAGGQSSYNEQFF | TGCAGCGTAGACTCACTAGCGGGAGGGCAGAGCTCCTACAATGAGCAGTTCTTC
TRBJ1-4 | TRBV7-9 | NA | TRBD1 | CASSLGGQASEKLFF | TGTGCCAGCAGCTTAGGGGGACAGGCATCGGAAAAACTGTTTTTT
TRBJ2-7 | TRBV29-1 | NA | TRBD2 | CSALTAAGLRPLYEQYF | TGCAGCGCGTTAACCGCCGCGGGACTACGACCTCTCTACGAGCAGTACTTC
TRBJ2-7 | TRBV5-1 | once | TRBD2 | CASSHIKGLANNEQYF | TGCGCCAGCAGCCACATAAAGGGACTAGCGAATAACGAGCAGTACTTC
TRBJ2-1 | TRBV5-4 | NA | TRBD2 | CASRLAGGSLSYNEQFF | TGTGCCAGCAGACTAGCGGGAGGCTCCCTCTCCTACAATGAGCAGTTCTTC
TRBJ2-1 | TRBV7-2 | NA | NA | CASSHESGPTNEQFF | TGTGCCAGCAGCCACGAGTCGGGACCCACTAATGAGCAGTTCTTC
TRBJ1-3 | TRBV18 | once | NA | CASSPTITEGASGNTIYF | TGTGCCAGCTCACCTACGATCACTGAGGGCGCCTCTGGAAACACCATATATTTT
TRBJ2-7 | TRBV9 | NA | TRBD2 | CASSVASGATYEQYF | TGTGCCAGCAGCGTAGCTAGCGGAGCCACCTACGAGCAGTACTTC
TRBJ2-2 | TRBV11-2 | NA | TRBD1 | CASSPYRQGAKTGELFF | TGTGCCAGCAGCCCATATAGACAGGGGGCGAAAACCGGGGAGCTGTTTTTT
TRBJ2-6 | TRBV9 | NA | NA | CASSVVQEANVLTF | TGTGCCAGCAGCGTAGTGCAGGAGGCCAACGTCCTGACTTTC
TRBJ2-5 | TRBV5-1 | NA | TRBD2 | CASSLVTSGEKTQYF | TGCGCCAGCAGCTTGGTGACTAGCGGGGAGAAGACCCAGTACTTC
TRBJ2-7 | TRBV10-3 | NA | TRBD2 | CAISLAGGYEQYF | TGTGCCATCAGTTTAGCGGGAGGCTACGAGCAGTACTTC
TRBJ1-4 | TRBV5-1 | NA | NA | CASSTGGGYKEKLFF | TGCGCCAGCAGCACCGGTGGGGGGTATAAGGAAAAACTGTTTTTT
TRBJ1-1 | TRBV11-2 | NA | NA | CASSLTTANTEAFF | TGTGCCAGCAGCTTAACAACAGCGAACACTGAAGCTTTCTTT
TRBJ1-2 | TRBV28 | NA | NA | CASSWRLYGYTF | TGTGCCAGCAGTTGGCGACTCTATGGCTACACCTTC
TRBJ2-3 | TRBV29-1 | NA | TRBD1 | CSVGGGKQGASDTQYF | TGCAGCGTTGGGGGTGGAAAACAGGGGGCGTCAGATACGCAGTATTTT
TRBJ2-5 | TRBV29-1 | NA | NA | CSVEARGRETQYF | TGCAGCGTTGAAGCTAGGGGTCGAGAGACCCAGTACTTC
TRBJ2-3 | TRBV7-2 | NA | NA | CASSPGLTNTDTQYF | TGTGCCAGCAGCCCAGGACTAACGAACACAGATACGCAGTATTTT
TRBJ1-5 | TRBV5-8 | NA | NA | CASSPGPSSQPQHF | TGTGCCAGCAGCCCGGGACCTTCCAGTCAGCCCCAGCATTTT
TRBJ2-1 | TRBV5-4 | NA | NA | CASSLAGLMTYNEQFF | TGTGCCAGCAGCTTGGCGGGGCTTATGACCTACAATGAGCAGTTCTTC
TRBJ2-5 | TRBV9 | NA | TRBD1 | CASSVVVGGTATQYF | TGTGCCAGCAGCGTAGTGGTAGGGGGCACGGCGACCCAGTACTTC
TRBJ2-2 | TRBV5-1 | NA | TRBD1 | CASSFRTGIPGELFF | TGCGCCAGCAGCTTCCGGACAGGGATACCCGGGGAGCTGTTTTTT
TRBJ2-5 | TRBV9 | NA | NA | CASSVGRVTETQYF | TGTGCCAGCAGCGTAGGTAGAGTAACCGAGACCCAGTACTTC
TRBJ1-3 | TRBV29-1 | NA | NA | CSVQKGTGYGNTIYF | TGCAGCGTCCAAAAGGGCACAGGCTATGGAAACACCATATATTTT
TRBJ2-3 | TRBV11-2 | NA | TRBD1 | CASSLPGTGRTDTQYF | TGTGCCAGCAGCTTACCAGGGACAGGGCGCACAGATACGCAGTATTTT
TRBJ2-1 | TRBV2 | NA | TRBD2 | CASRIIAGGPNEQFF | TGTGCCAGCAGGATTATAGCGGGAGGGCCAAATGAGCAGTTCTTC
TRBJ2-1 | TRBV27 | NA | NA | CASSRGVLYNEQFF | TGTGCCAGCAGTCGCGGGGTCCTGTACAATGAGCAGTTCTTC
TRBJ1-5 | TRBV10-3 | NA | TRBD1 | CAISGGGEQPQHF | TGTGCCATCAGTGGAGGGGGCGAACAGCCCCAGCATTTT
TRBJ2-4 | TRBV28 | NA | TRBD2 | CASSPGTNLKNIQYF | TGTGCCAGCAGTCCCGGGACTAACCTCAAAAACATTCAGTACTTC
TRBJ2-5 | TRBV14 | NA | NA | CASSQQGGWETQYF | TGTGCCAGCAGCCAACAGGGAGGCTGGGAGACCCAGTACTTC
TRBJ2-3 | TRBV11-3 | NA | NA | CASSRSGHTDTQYF | TGTGCCAGCAGCCGATCAGGACACACAGATACGCAGTATTTT